This record concerns one T cell receptor beta chain sequence. Its antigen is not yet known. The sample holds no much larger clone one base away, and base qualities are not on file. From the cysteine up to the phenylalanine, the CDR3 has a length of 14 residues. The sequence is cut down to CDR3 DNA, 42 bases in frame from base 1. The V and J ends are trimmed by 6 bases and 4 bases, leaving 15 bases between them. Libraries were constructed by 5' RACE. Instrument on record: Illumina HiSeq 2500. A second PCR of roughly 7 to 11 cycles was run with a J-beta primer mix and a sample-barcoded 5' primer. A template-switch 5' adaptor carrying 12 random nucleotides introduced a unique molecular identifier onto each TCR beta cDNA molecule. At least 3 million CDR3-containing paired-end reads were obtained from each sample. The Mint cDNA synthesis kit, primed by a TRBC-specific oligonucleotide, was used to synthesize first-strand cDNA from all RNA. Following uracil-DNA glycosylase treatment, all cDNA underwent a first 18-cycle PCR with the universal primers M1SS and BC2_uni_R. Under the source paper's analysis protocol: For normalization, 1 million high-quality reads were randomly selected from each sample, with every read carrying a distinct molecular identifier. Instead of being binned into consensus sequences, reads that shared molecular identifiers were thrown out. CDR3 identification, clonotype clustering and error correction used MiTCR with a Q25 quality threshold and the strictest error-elimination algorithm. A nonparametric unseen species model with Euler transformation was used to estimate lower-bound total TCR beta diversity. The public reads were reanalyzed by TCRdb: fastp trimming at Q25, MiXCR alignment, in-frame beta chains only. Identical CDR3 proteins give one entry, which carries the most common genes and DNA. V and J calls and clone size were set by TCRdb, not the authors. The sample table records about 1.6 million distinct CDR3 sequences; approximately 32% of these occur just once. The top ten constitute approximately 10% of the sample.

These data originate in a study of blood T cells in healthy people across ages (dated by TCRdb to the mid-2010s). About the study as a whole: Template switching captured roughly one uniquely barcoded TCR beta cDNA molecule per two T cells in model experiments. To track age-related changes in TCR beta repertoire diversity, the study relied on deep sequencing normalized with unique cDNA molecular identifiers. Donors were grouped into four age groups: young (average roughly 17 years), middle-aged (about 40), aged (around 60) and long-lived (approximately 81). Donors of different ages were randomly distributed across sequencing lanes to avoid experimental bias. The study analyzed two additional independent replicas of 1 million unique cDNA reads from the same blood draw for two donors, one aged 18 to 29 and one aged 80 or older.

Study-wide findings and limitations: There was a strong correlation between observed TCR beta diversity and the percentage of naive T cells measured by flow cytometry. Since profiling was done on bulk unsorted PBMCs, naive and antigen-experienced compartments could not be conclusively compared. Total diversity estimates from one million sequenced T cells were considered lower bounds and underestimates. Compared with the aged group, the long-lived group had more naive CD4+ T cells, fewer expanded clones and increased TCR diversity, suggesting age selection. The CMV infection status of donors was not known, potentially confounding age-related changes in expanded clonotypes. Observed TCR beta diversity per million T cells fell roughly linearly with age, and a significant reduction was already apparent by age approximately 41.

The donors were roughly 38 Caucasian individuals from Russia, aged roughly 6 to 100 years, who were systemically healthy. Approximately 9.3 milliliters of peripheral blood were drawn from each donor into EDTA-treated Vacutainer tubes. Ficoll-Paque density-gradient centrifugation was used to isolate PBMCs, with at least 6.5 million per sample. Total RNA, at least 5 micrograms per sample, was extracted from PBMCs with Trizol reagent. Naive CD45RAhigh/CD27high T cell percentages were measured by flow cytometry on a PBMC aliquot from every donor. The receptor chain draws on TRBV12-3 or TRBV12-4 and TRBJ2-5; the D call is possibly TRBD1 or TRBD2, each sharing 6 bases. This clonotype originated in a woman aged 30 to 39 in good health. Sequenced sample: blood. The CDR3 reads as follows: CASRQQGGGETQYF. The base sequence is TGTGCCAGCAGACAACAGGGAGGTGGAGAGACCCAGTACTTC.